The following is a T cell receptor beta chain sequence with its context. Its target is not known. Each bulk PBMC sample had about 350 ng DNA loaded. Data came from immunoSEQ multiplex PCR; TCRdb stores just in-frame clones and leaves some out. The sample has 9,700 or so clones, around 90% seen once. This specimen belongs to a study of blood T cell dynamics during melanoma immunotherapy. The study's findings and limits: At W3, later disease-control patients showed bifurcated PBMC repertoire changes, unlike progressors.

Time point in this sample: pre-treatment baseline. Sampling occurred pretreatment (T0) and at week 3 (W3), after cycle one of checkpoint blockade. V gave up 1 base and J gave up 5 bases, with 12 bases separating them. This CDR3 has 14 amino acids. Looked up from germline, CDR1 is SGHRS and CDR2 is YFSETQ. This specimen was blood, taken from a patient treated with checkpoint blockade. The chain uses TRBV5-1 and TRBJ1-1; D possibly corresponds to TRBD1 (5 bases). This clonotype originated in a human donor with melanoma. The CDR3 DNA is TGCGCCAGCAGCTTGTTTGGCGGGGGGACTGAAGCTTTCTTT. Translated: CASSLFGGGTEAFF.